This T cell receptor (beta chain) derives from a study of blood T cell repertoires in COVID-19. About the research overall: Sites in the United States, Italy and Spain provided acute and convalescent COVID-19 samples.

The CDR3 covers 15 residues. Germline V gives CDR1 SGHTA, CDR2 FQGNSA. V shed 5 bases, J shed 4 bases, and the junction held 10 bases outside the gene matches. Method: immunoSEQ multiplex PCR; TCRdb's copy keeps in-frame clones and lacks some. The sample yields some 97,000 clones, roughly nine tenths seen once. The receptor comes from a man in his sixties with acute or convalescent COVID-19. The chain employs TRBV7-2 and TRBJ1-2, with 7 bases aligning to TRBD1. The sequenced material came from peripheral blood. The CDR3 DNA reads as TGTGCCAGCAGCCCGGGACAGAGATCCCTCTATGGCTACACCTTC. This gives the protein CASSPGQRSLYGYTF.